This T cell receptor beta chain was captured by sequencing in a study of spatial heterogeneity in lung cancer. Overall study: Raw reads showed each unique TCR and UMI combination turning up more than ten times on average.

The CDR3 is 18 residues long. Trimming took off 2 bases at V and 2 bases at J, with 18 bases between the two ends. In germline, CDR1 is ENHRY, CDR2 SYGVKD. This clonotype was observed many times. Time point given: blood at routine non-recurrence follow-up after resection. Unsorted whole RNA from tumor, nontumor lung or frozen PBMC underwent sequencing. TCRdb re-derived calls from the 5' RACE reads in MiXCR, one entry per CDR3 protein. The sample records 55,000 to 75,000 distinct CDR3 sequences, nearly 9% being singletons. The chain couples TRBV10-3 to TRBJ2-2, with D possibly matching TRBD1 (6 bases). This material consisted of PBMCs, taken at follow-up. This TCR was recovered from a female donor with early-stage non-small cell lung cancer. The CDR3 nucleotides read TGTGCCATCAGTGAGCCTCAGGGGAGACGGCTTAACACCGGGGAGCTGTTTTTT. It specifies CAISEPQGRRLNTGELFF.